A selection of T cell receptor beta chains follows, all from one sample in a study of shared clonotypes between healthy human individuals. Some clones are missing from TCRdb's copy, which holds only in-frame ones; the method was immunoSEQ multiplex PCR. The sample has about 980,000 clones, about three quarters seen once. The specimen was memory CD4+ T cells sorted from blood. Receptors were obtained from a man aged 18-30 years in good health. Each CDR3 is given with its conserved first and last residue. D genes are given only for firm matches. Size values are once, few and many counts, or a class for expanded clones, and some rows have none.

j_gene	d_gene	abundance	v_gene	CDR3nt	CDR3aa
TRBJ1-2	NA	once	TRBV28	TGTGCCAGCAGTTTGGGCCTCTATGGCTACACCTTC	CASSLGLYGYTF
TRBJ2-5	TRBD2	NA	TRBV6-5	TGTGCCAGCAGTTACGGACTAGGAGAGACCCAGTACTTC	CASSYGLGETQYF
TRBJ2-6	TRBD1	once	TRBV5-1	TGCGCCAGCAGATCTGGGACAGGGGGGGCCGGGGCCAACGTCCTGACTTTC	CASRSGTGGAGANVLTF
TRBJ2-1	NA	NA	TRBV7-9	TGTGCCAGCAGCCGAAGCGACCTCTCCTACAATGAGCAGTTCTTC	CASSRSDLSYNEQFF
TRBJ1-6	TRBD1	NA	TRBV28	TGTGCCAGCAGTTCCCCGGGACAGGGAACACCCCTCCACTTT	CASSSPGQGTPLHF
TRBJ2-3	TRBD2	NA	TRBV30	TGTGCCTGGAGGCGGGAGAGGACGCAGTATTTT	CAWRRERTQYF
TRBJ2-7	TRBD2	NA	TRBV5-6	TGTGCCAGCAGCCCGGGGAGGAGCGGGGCTTCCTACGAGCAGTACTTC	CASSPGRSGASYEQYF
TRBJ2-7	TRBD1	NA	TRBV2	TGTGCCAGCAATAGAGAGAAATGGGACAGGGACTACGAGCAGTACTTC	CASNREKWDRDYEQYF
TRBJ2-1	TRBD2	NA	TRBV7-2	TGTGCCAGCAGCTCCGTTCGACTAGCCGGCGTCTACAATGAGCAGTTCTTC	CASSSVRLAGVYNEQFF
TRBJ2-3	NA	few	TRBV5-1	TGCGCCAGCAGCCGTCACAGGGACACAGATACGCAGTATTTT	CASSRHRDTDTQYF
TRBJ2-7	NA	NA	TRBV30	TGTGCCTGGAGTTCGCCTTACTACGAGCAGTACTTC	CAWSSPYYEQYF
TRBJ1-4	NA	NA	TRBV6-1	TGTGCCAGCAGTGAAAATCGTGGAATAGGGGGGAGTGGACTGTTTTTT	CASSENRGIGGSGLFF
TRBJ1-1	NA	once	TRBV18	TGTGCCAGCTCACCTCGACCAGGGGACACTGAAGCTTTCTTT	CASSPRPGDTEAFF
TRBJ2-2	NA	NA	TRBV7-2	TGTGCCAGCAGCTTATGGACATACGGGGAGCTGTTTTTT	CASSLWTYGELFF
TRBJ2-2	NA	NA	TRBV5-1	TGCGCCAGCAGCCAGAGGGGCGGGGAGCTGTTTTTT	CASSQRGGELFF
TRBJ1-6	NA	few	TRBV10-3	TGTGCCACCTTTGGGGGGACAAATCTGTCACCCCTCCACTTT	CATFGGTNLSPLHF
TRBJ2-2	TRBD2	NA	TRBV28	TGTGCCAGCCGCACGGGGGGGTCTAGCACCGGGGAGCTGTTTTTT	CASRTGGSSTGELFF
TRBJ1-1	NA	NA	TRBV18	TGTGCCAGCTGGGATGACAGTCCCCAGTTGCCTGAAGCTTTCTTT	CASWDDSPQLPEAFF
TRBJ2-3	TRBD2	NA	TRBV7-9	TGTGCCAGCAGCTTAGGCCGGGCCGGGACTAGCGGCACAGATACGCAGTATTTT	CASSLGRAGTSGTDTQYF
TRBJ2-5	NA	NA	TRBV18	TGTGCCAGCTCACCAAGGAGCCAGGCCTTTCAAGAGACCCAGTACTTC	CASSPRSQAFQETQYF
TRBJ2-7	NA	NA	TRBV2	TGTGCCAGCAGTGAAGCAACTTACTCCTACGAGCAGTACTTC	CASSEATYSYEQYF
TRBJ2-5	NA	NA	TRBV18	TGTGCCAGCTCACTTTCCCGGGCCCAGACCCAGTACTTC	CASSLSRAQTQYF
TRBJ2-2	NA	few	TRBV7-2	TGTGCCAGCAGCCCAAGGGGCGGGGAGCTGTTTTTT	CASSPRGGELFF
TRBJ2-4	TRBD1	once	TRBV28	TGTGCCAGCAGTTCCTTGACAGGGGGCAAGGGGGACAAAAACATTCAGTACTTC	CASSSLTGGKGDKNIQYF
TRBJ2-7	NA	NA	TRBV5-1	TGCGCCAGCAGCCCGGTGGCGGGACGGTCCTACGAGCAGTACTTC	CASSPVAGRSYEQYF
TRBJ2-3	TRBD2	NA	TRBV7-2	TGTGCCAGCAGCTTTAAGCGCTCTAGCGGGGGCCTTAGCACAGATACGCAGTATTTT	CASSFKRSSGGLSTDTQYF